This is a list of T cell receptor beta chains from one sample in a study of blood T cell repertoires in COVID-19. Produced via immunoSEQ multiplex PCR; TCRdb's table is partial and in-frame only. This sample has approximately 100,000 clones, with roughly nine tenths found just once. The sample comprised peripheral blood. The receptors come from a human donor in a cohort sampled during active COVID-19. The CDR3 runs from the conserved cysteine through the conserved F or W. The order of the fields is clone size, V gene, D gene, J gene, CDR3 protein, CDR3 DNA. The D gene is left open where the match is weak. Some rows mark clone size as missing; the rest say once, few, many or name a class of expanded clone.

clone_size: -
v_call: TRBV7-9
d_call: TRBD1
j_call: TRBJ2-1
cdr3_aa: CASSSPGQGSYNEQFF
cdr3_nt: TGTGCCAGCAGCTCTCCCGGACAGGGATCGTACAATGAGCAGTTCTTC

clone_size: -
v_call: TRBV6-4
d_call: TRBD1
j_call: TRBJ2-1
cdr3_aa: CASSASGGQPNEQFF
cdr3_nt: TGTGCCAGCAGTGCCTCTGGGGGACAGCCCAATGAGCAGTTCTTC

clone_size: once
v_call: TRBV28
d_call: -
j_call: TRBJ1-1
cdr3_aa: CASTPSRGENTEAFF
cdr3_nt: TGTGCCAGCACACCTTCTCGGGGGGAGAACACTGAAGCTTTCTTT

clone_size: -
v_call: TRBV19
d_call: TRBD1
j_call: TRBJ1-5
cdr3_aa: CASKGGQGWNQPQHF
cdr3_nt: TGTGCCAGTAAGGGGGGACAGGGGTGGAATCAGCCCCAGCATTTT

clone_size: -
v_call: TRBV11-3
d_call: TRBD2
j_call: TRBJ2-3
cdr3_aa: CASSLEKAYGRASDTQYF
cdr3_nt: TGTGCCAGCAGCTTAGAGAAAGCGTACGGGAGGGCGTCTGATACGCAGTATTTT

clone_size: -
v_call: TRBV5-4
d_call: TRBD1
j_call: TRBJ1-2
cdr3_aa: CASSLQGRGYTF
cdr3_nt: TGTGCCAGCAGCTTACAGGGGCGTGGCTACACCTTC

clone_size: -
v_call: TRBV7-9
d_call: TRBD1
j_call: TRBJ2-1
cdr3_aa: CASSQGQNYNEQFF
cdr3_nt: TGTGCCAGCAGCCAGGGACAGAACTACAATGAGCAGTTCTTC

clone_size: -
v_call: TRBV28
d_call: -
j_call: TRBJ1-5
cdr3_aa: CASSFRNDIPPQHF
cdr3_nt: TGTGCCAGCAGTTTTAGAAATGATATCCCGCCCCAGCATTTT

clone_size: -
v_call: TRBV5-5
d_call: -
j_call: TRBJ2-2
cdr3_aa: CASSLSGTKNTGELFF
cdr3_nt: TGTGCCAGCAGCTTGTCTGGGACAAAGAACACCGGGGAGCTGTTTTTT

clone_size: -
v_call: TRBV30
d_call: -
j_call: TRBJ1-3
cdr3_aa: CAWTISSGNTIYF
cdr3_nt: TGTGCCTGGACAATTAGCTCTGGAAACACCATATATTTT

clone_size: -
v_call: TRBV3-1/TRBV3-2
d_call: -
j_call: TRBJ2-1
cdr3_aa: CASSQQTSGSREQFF
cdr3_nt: TGTGCCAGCAGCCAGCAGACTTCGGGGTCACGGGAGCAGTTCTTC

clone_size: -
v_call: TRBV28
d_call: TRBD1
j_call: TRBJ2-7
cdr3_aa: CASSPQDRGGEQYF
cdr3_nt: TGTGCCAGCAGTCCCCAGGACAGGGGGGGCGAGCAGTACTTC

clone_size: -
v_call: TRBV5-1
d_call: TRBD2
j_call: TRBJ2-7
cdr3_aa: CASSSGLSEQYF
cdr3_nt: TGCGCCAGCAGCTCGGGACTAAGCGAGCAGTACTTC

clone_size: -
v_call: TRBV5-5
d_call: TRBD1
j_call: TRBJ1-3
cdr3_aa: CASSLGDRAGNTIYF
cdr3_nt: TGTGCCAGCAGCTTGGGTGACAGGGCTGGAAACACCATATATTTT

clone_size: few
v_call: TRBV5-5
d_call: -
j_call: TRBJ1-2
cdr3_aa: CASSLGQTPSGYGYTF
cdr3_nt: TGTGCCAGCAGCTTGGGGCAGACACCAAGCGGGTATGGCTACACCTTC

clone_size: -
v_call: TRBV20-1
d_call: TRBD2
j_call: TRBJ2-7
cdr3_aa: CSASISGRTYEQYF
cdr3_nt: TGCAGTGCTAGTATTAGCGGGAGGACCTACGAGCAGTACTTC

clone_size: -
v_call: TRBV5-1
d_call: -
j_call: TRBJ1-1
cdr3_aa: CASSLSTNTEAFF
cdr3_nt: TGCGCCAGCAGCCTAAGCACGAACACTGAAGCTTTCTTT

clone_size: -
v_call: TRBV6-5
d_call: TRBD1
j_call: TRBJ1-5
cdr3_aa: CASSPGQLNQPQHF
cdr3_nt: TGTGCCAGCAGTCCGGGACAGCTTAATCAGCCCCAGCATTTT

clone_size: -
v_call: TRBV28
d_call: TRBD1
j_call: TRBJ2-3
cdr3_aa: CASSPPPGQGAPDTQYF
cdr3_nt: TGTGCCAGCAGCCCTCCCCCGGGACAGGGGGCCCCAGATACGCAGTATTTT

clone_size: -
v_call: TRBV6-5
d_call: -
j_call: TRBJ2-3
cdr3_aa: CASSSQEDTQYF
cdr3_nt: TGTGCCAGCAGTTCCCAGGAAGATACGCAGTATTTT

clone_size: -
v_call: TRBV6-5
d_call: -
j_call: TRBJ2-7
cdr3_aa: CASSPAYEQYF
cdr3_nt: TGTGCCAGCAGCCCCGCGTACGAGCAGTACTTC

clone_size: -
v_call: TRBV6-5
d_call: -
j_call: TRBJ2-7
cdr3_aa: CASSYTWTEGEQYF
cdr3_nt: TGTGCCAGCAGTTACACATGGACAGAGGGCGAGCAGTACTTC